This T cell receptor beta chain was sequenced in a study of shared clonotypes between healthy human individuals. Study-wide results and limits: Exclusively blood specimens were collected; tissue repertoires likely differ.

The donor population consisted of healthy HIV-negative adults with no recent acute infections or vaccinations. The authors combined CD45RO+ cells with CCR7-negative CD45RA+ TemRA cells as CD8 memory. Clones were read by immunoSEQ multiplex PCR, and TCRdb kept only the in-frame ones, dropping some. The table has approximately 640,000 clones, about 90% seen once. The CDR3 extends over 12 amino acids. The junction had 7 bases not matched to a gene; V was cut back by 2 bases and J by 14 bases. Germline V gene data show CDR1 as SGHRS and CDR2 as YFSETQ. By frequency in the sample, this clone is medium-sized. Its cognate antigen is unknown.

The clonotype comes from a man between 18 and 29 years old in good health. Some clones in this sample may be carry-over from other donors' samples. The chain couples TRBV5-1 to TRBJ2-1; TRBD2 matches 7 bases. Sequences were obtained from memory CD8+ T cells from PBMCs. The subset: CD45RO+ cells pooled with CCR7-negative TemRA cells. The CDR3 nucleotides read TGCGCCAGCAGCTTTGGGTCGGCGGGAGAGTTCTTC. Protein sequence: CASSFGSAGEFF.